This entry describes one TCR beta chain. The sample comes from a study of blood T cell repertoires in COVID-19. Study context: Sample material is recorded as cDNA or gDNA derived from T cells, B-cell-depleted T cells, or PBMCs.

This CDR3 is built from 15 residues. The J segment lost 0 bases and the V segment lost 4 bases, leaving 3 bases of the junction unmatched. CDR1 MNHEY and CDR2 SVGAGI come from the germline V gene. Original processing notes: Amplification with reference gene primers provided the estimates of nucleated cell counts. Method: immunoSEQ multiplex PCR; TCRdb's copy keeps in-frame clones and lacks some. V, J and clone size derive from that table, while D and trimming were established from the DNA sequence. Of about 120,000 clones in the sample, less than 80% were seen once. The TCR comes from a man over 45 with acute or convalescent COVID-19. The sequencing input was peripheral blood. The V and J genes are TRBV6-5 and TRBJ2-1; 7 nucleotides agree with TRBD2. CDR3 in DNA: TGTGCCAGCAGTTTAGCGGGTGACTCCTACAATGAGCAGTTCTTC. This translates into CASSLAGDSYNEQFF.